Each of the 14 T cell receptor beta chains below was sequenced from the same sample in a study of blood T cell repertoires in COVID-19. Using immunoSEQ multiplex PCR, the repertoire was profiled, and TCRdb retains in-frame clones only, with some absent. This sample yields tens of thousands of clones, of which about four fifths are seen a single time; about 4.4% belongs to the top ten. The sequenced material came from peripheral blood. These TCRs come from a woman between 55 and 75 years old with acute or convalescent COVID-19.

The chain employs TRBV9 and TRBJ2-1, with 8 bases matching TRBD2. From germline, CDR1 is SGDLS and CDR2 YYNGEE. Unmatched junction bases numbered 7, after V lost 4 bases and J lost 4 bases. This CDR3 spans 15 amino acids. CDR3 region: CASSSSGGSYNEQFF. The CDR3 nucleotides read TGTGCCAGCAGCTCCAGCGGGGGAAGTTACAATGAGCAGTTCTTC.

The CDR3 spells CASSPWTGGHSGNTIYF. The CDR3 coding sequence is TGCGCCAGCAGCCCCTGGACAGGGGGCCACTCTGGAAACACCATATATTTT. The chain links TRBV5-1 to TRBJ1-3; TRBD1 matches 11 bases. This CDR3 has 17 amino acids. The J segment lost 0 bases and the V segment lost 4 bases, leaving 6 bases of the junction unmatched. Germline V CDR1 and CDR2: SGHRS, YFSETQ.

The chain links TRBV6-6 to TRBJ1-1, with 10 positions matching TRBD1. Germline V gene lookup returns CDR1 MNHNY and CDR2 SVGAGI (reference sequence). CDR3 length: 14 amino acids. Trimming removed 6 bases from V and 8 bases from J; junction bases left unmatched: 9. DNA for the CDR3: TGTGCCAGCAGAATTGACCGGGACAGGGGAGAAGCTTTCTTT. As protein: CASRIDRDRGEAFF.

The rearrangement uses TRBV3-1 (or the pseudogene TRBV3-2) and TRBJ1-6; TRBD1 agrees at 7 bases. V shed 4 bases, J shed 9 bases, and the junction held 3 bases outside the gene matches. The CDR3 contains 13 residues. Germline CDR1 is LGHDT and CDR2 is YNNKEL (reference sequence). CDR3 region: CASSPDRASPLHF. In nucleotides, the CDR3 is TGTGCCAGCAGCCCCGACAGGGCTTCACCCCTCCACTTT.

Only a few counts were recorded for this clone. The chain carries TRBV3-1 (or the pseudogene TRBV3-2) and TRBJ1-1; TRBD1 matches 9 bases. Germline CDR1 is LGHDT and CDR2 is YNNKEL (reference sequence). V gave up 1 base and J gave up 1 base; unmatched junction bases: 7. This CDR3 has 17 amino acids. The CDR3 sequence: CASSQGGAGQGNTEAFF. CDR3 DNA sequence: TGTGCCAGCAGCCAAGGAGGTGCGGGACAGGGGAACACTGAAGCTTTCTTT.

The chain uses TRBV18 and TRBJ2-3, with TRBD1 identical over 8 bases. V shed 2 bases, J shed 7 bases, and the junction held 8 bases outside the gene matches. The CDR3 has 15 residues. Germline loops: CDR1 KGHSH, CDR2 LQKENI. This chain's CDR3 is CASSPAGQGANTQYF. In nucleotides, the CDR3 is TGTGCCAGCTCACCAGCGGGGCAGGGGGCAAATACGCAGTATTTT.

In its sample, this clone was seen once. The chain joins TRBV6-6 to TRBJ1-1; D is unresolved. Trimming pared 0 bases from V and 1 base from J, leaving 9 bases between. Germline V gene data show CDR1 as MNHNY and CDR2 as SVGAGI (reference sequence). There are 15 residues in the CDR3. CDR3 coding DNA: TGTGCCAGCAGTTACTCCGGGGAGGGGAACACTGAAGCTTTCTTT. Translated, it gives CASSYSGEGNTEAFF.

The chain combines TRBV3-1 (or the pseudogene TRBV3-2) with TRBJ2-5, with 7 bases fitting TRBD1. The V segment lost 3 bases and the J segment 7 bases; nucleotides outside the gene matches: 5. In germline, CDR1 is LGHDT, CDR2 YNNKEL (reference sequence). The CDR3 totals 13 residues. This CDR3 is CASSQAYRGTQYF. In DNA form, the CDR3 reads TGTGCCAGCAGCCAGGCCTACAGGGGGACCCAGTACTTC.

V usage is TRBV5-1 and J usage is TRBJ2-3; 10 bases agree with TRBD2. The CDR3 extends over 16 amino acids. The J segment lost 3 bases and the V segment lost 0 bases, leaving 4 bases of the junction unmatched. Germline CDR1 reads SGHRS; CDR2 reads YFSETQ. The CDR3 nucleotides read TGCGCCAGCAGCTTGGGCTCTAGCGGGGGTACAGATACGCAGTATTTT. Translating it yields CASSLGSSGGTDTQYF.

This chain joins TRBV5-1 and TRBJ1-1; 10 positions match TRBD1. V dropped 5 bases and J dropped 6; count of bases not matched to a gene: 10. This CDR3 has 15 amino acids. Germline V CDR1 and CDR2: SGHRS, YFSETQ. CDR3 residues: CASRTGTGANAEAFF. CDR3 coding DNA: TGCGCCAGCAGGACCGGGACAGGGGCTAATGCTGAAGCTTTCTTT.

The chain joins TRBV29-1 to TRBJ1-1; D perhaps matches TRBD1 (5 bases). Looked up from germline, CDR1 is SQVTM and CDR2 is ANQGSEA. CDR3 length: 13 amino acids. Trimming took off 2 bases at V and 7 bases at J, with 14 bases between the two ends. In nucleotides, the CDR3 is TGCAGCGTTGAAAGAGGCGGGGGACTTGAAGCTTTCTTT. This codes for CSVERGGGLEAFF. The complete variable domain, with remaining parts taken from reference TRBV29-1 and TRBJ1-1, reads SAVISQKPSRDICQRGTSLTIQCQVDSQVTMMFWYRQQPGQSLTLIATANQGSEATYESGFVIDKFPISRPNLTFSTLTVSNMSPEDSSIYLCSVERGGGLEAFFGQGTRLTVV.

V usage is TRBV7-3 and J usage is TRBJ1-3; D gene ambiguous. This CDR3 region has 18 residues. In germline, CDR1 is SGHTA, CDR2 FQGTGA. V gave up 2 bases and J gave up 4 bases, with 21 bases separating them. CDR3 residues: CASSLFSRSSFSGNTIYF. DNA for the CDR3: TGTGCCAGCAGCTTATTCTCTCGGTCGTCCTTCTCCGGAAACACCATATATTTT.

The chain has TRBV4-1 and TRBJ2-3; 7 nucleotides align to TRBD2. CDR3 length equals 16 residues. Germline lookup yields CDR1 MGHRA and CDR2 YSYEKL. The V gene end was trimmed by 2 bases and the J gene end by 2 bases; junction bases not matched to a gene: 7. For the CDR3, the DNA is TGCGCCAGCAGCCAAATGTCCGGGACTAACACAGATACGCAGTATTTT. Translating it yields CASSQMSGTNTDTQYF.

This clone was seen just once. This rearrangement joins TRBV3-1 (or the pseudogene TRBV3-2) to TRBJ1-2; maybe TRBD1 (6 bases). Germline V lookup: CDR1 LGHDT, CDR2 YNNKEL (reference sequence). This CDR3 is built from 14 residues. Trimming stripped 4 bases from V and 2 bases from J, with 11 bases between. CDR3: CASSPGHNNYGYTF. In nucleotides, the CDR3 is TGTGCCAGCAGCCCGGGACACAACAACTATGGCTACACCTTC.